The 12 T cell receptor beta chains below all came from one sample that was sequenced in a study of blood T cell repertoires in COVID-19. Some clones are missing from TCRdb's copy, which holds only in-frame ones; the method was immunoSEQ multiplex PCR. The table has roughly 150,000 clones, 84% seen once. What was sequenced was peripheral blood. The source of these receptors is a woman in her forties or fifties in a cohort sampled during active or convalescent COVID-19.

This sequence joins TRBV10-2 and TRBJ2-1, with 9 bases lining up with TRBD1. V lost 9 bases and J lost 0; bases outside the gene matches: 6. CDR3 size: 15 residues. Germline V CDR1 and CDR2: WSHSY, SAAADI. Here the CDR3 reads CASSEQGASYNEQFF. CDR3 in DNA: TGCGCCAGTTCCGAACAGGGGGCCTCCTACAATGAGCAGTTCTTC.

J is TRBJ2-5 and V is TRBV19; 8 bases are a match to TRBD1. This CDR3 has 14 amino acids. Germline V gene lookup returns CDR1 LNHDA and CDR2 SQIVND (reference sequence). V shed 8 bases, J shed 6 bases, and the junction held 11 bases outside the gene matches. DNA of the CDR3: TGTGCCAGTGGCCTCCAGGGGGCCGGGAAGACCCAGTACTTC. This gives the protein CASGLQGAGKTQYF. Filled out from reference TRBV19 and TRBJ2-5, the complete variable domain reads DGGITQSPKYLFRKEGQNVTLSCEQNLNHDAMYWYRQDPGQGLRLIYYSQIVNDFQKGDIAEGYSVSREKKESFPLTVTSAQKNPTAFYLCASGLQGAGKTQYFGPGTRLLVL.

The rearrangement uses TRBV7-9 and TRBJ2-7, with D tentatively TRBD1 (6 bases). This CDR3 spans 15 amino acids. Per germline, CDR1 SEHNR and CDR2 FQNEAQ (reference sequence). V lost 1 base and J 2 bases, leaving 12 bases between the germline ends. The CDR3 DNA is TGTGCCAGCAGCTTAGGAACAGGGAGAACCTACGAGCAGTACTTC. This sequence encodes CASSLGTGRTYEQYF.

V usage is TRBV25-1 and J usage is TRBJ2-1; 10 bases are a match to TRBD1. This CDR3 is 16 amino acids long. Looked up from germline, CDR1 is MGHDK and CDR2 is SYGVNS. J was trimmed by 4 bases and V by 3 bases; bases with no gene match: 6. The CDR3 region has the DNA TGTGCCAGCAGTGATGAGGGGGACAGGGGATACAATGAGCAGTTCTTC. It specifies CASSDEGDRGYNEQFF. Based on the CDR3 plus reference TRBV25-1 and TRBJ2-1, the full variable domain is EADIYQTPRYLVIGTGKKITLECSQTMGHDKMYWYQQDPGMELHLIHYSYGVNSTEKGDLSSESTVSRIRTEHFPLTLESARPSHTSQYLCASSDEGDRGYNEQFFGPGTRLTVL.

This chain joins TRBV7-2 and TRBJ1-1; unclear D gene. V lost 3 bases to trimming and J lost 3 bases, with 11 bases between them. Germline V gene data show CDR1 as SGHTA and CDR2 as FQGNSA. This CDR3 contains 14 residues. The CDR3 protein is CASSFTRRDTEAFF. For the CDR3, the DNA is TGTGCCAGCAGCTTTACTCGGAGGGACACTGAAGCTTTCTTT.

This clone has a handful of counts. This sequence joins TRBV10-2 and TRBJ1-2; 8 nucleotides agree with TRBD1. J gave up 2 bases and V 6 bases, and 5 bases lay outside the gene matches. The CDR3 length is 14 residues. The germline V gene encodes CDR1 WSHSY and CDR2 SAAADI. The CDR3 spells CASSQSGGNYGYTF. As DNA, the CDR3 is TGCGCCAGCAGCCAATCAGGGGGCAACTATGGCTACACCTTC.

This clone has a single count. V gene TRBV19 combines with J gene TRBJ1-4, with 8 bases matching TRBD1. The trim removed 5 bases at V and 5 bases at J, leaving 19 bases unmatched. From germline, CDR1 is LNHDA and CDR2 SQIVND (reference sequence). The CDR3 runs to 19 residues. In DNA, the CDR3 is TGTGCCAGTAGTGCGGACGGGACAGGCTTCAGGAGGGGGAATGAAAAACTGTTTTTT. Amino acids: CASSADGTGFRRGNEKLFF.

This chain joins TRBV15 and TRBJ1-2; TRBD1 is a possible D gene (6 bases). V was cut by 1 base and J by 0 bases, with 12 bases left in between. The CDR3 is made up of 16 amino acids. Looked up from germline, CDR1 is LNHNV and CDR2 is YYDKDF (reference sequence). CDR3 amino acids: CATSRVVGQTNYGYTF. In DNA, the CDR3 is TGTGCCACCAGCAGAGTTGTGGGACAAACTAACTATGGCTACACCTTC.

V usage is TRBV19 and J usage is TRBJ2-2; 11 bases match TRBD2. Looked up from germline, CDR1 is LNHDA and CDR2 is SQIVND (reference sequence). V dropped 6 bases and J dropped 3; count of bases not matched to a gene: 6. This CDR3 contains 16 residues. For the CDR3, the DNA is TGTGCCAGTAGAAATAGCGGGGGGGTCCACACCGGGGAGCTGTTTTTT. Its protein product is CASRNSGGVHTGELFF.

This CDR3 is CAISEAGATNQPQHF. The CDR3 DNA sequence: TGTGCCATCAGTGAGGCAGGGGCGACAAATCAGCCCCAGCATTTT. The chain uses TRBV10-3 and TRBJ1-5; D may be TRBD1 (6 bases). This CDR3 spans 15 amino acids. Trimming took 2 bases from V and 4 from J, leaving 12 bases between them. Germline CDR1 reads ENHRY; CDR2 reads SYGVKD.

This clone was recorded once. For the CDR3, the DNA is TGCGCCAGCAGCTTGAACGCAGGGCTAGTATCCTACGAGCAGTACTTC. The encoded protein is CASSLNAGLVSYEQYF. The chain has TRBV5-1 and TRBJ2-7, with D possibly matching TRBD1 (5 bases). The V gene lost 1 base and the J gene lost 1 base, with 15 bases spanning the gap. The germline CDR1 and CDR2 sequences are SGHRS and YFSETQ. The CDR3 length is 16 residues.

The chain links TRBV9 to TRBJ1-3; no definite D call. The germline V gene encodes CDR1 SGDLS and CDR2 YYNGEE. V was cut by 0 bases and J by 6 bases, with 10 bases left in between. This CDR3 region has 14 residues. DNA for the CDR3: TGTGCCAGCAGCGTAGGTACGGCGGAAAACACCATATATTTT. Its translation: CASSVGTAENTIYF.